This entry concerns a single T cell receptor (beta chain). Clones were sequenced by immunoSEQ multiplex PCR, and TCRdb holds only the in-frame ones, with some missing. The sample includes under 50,000 clones, around 90% of them seen just once. The CDR3 totals 20 residues. Germline lookup yields CDR1 MGHRA and CDR2 YSYEKL. V was trimmed by 1 base and J by 6 bases, leaving 28 bases between them. The data are from a study of T cell changes during pregnancy in multiple sclerosis. The sample consisted of CD4+ T cells from peripheral blood mononuclear cells, taken before pregnancy. The gene calls are TRBV4-1 and TRBJ1-5, with a possible D match to TRBD1 (5 bases). The sequence was obtained from a female donor with multiple sclerosis, enrolled in a pregnancy study. The DNA for the CDR3 is TGCGCCAGCAGCCAAGTCGGCTGGCAGGGCGTTCGGATTGGAATTCAGCCCCAGCATTTT. Translating gives CASSQVGWQGVRIGIQPQHF.